This TCR beta chain was identified during a study of blood T cell repertoires in COVID-19. Using immunoSEQ multiplex PCR, the repertoire was profiled, and TCRdb retains in-frame clones only, with some absent. The repertoire holds around 20,000 clones, with roughly 89% as singletons. V gave up 1 base and J gave up 5 bases, with 18 bases separating them. CDR3 size: 16 residues. CDR1 SGHRS and CDR2 YFSETQ come from the germline V gene. The specimen was peripheral blood. V and J are TRBV5-1 and TRBJ1-1; a possible D gene is TRBD1 (5 bases). The origin of this receptor is a human donor in a cohort sampled during active COVID-19. DNA for the CDR3: TGCGCCAGCAGCTTGTGGGGAACTCTGCAGGGTACTGAAGCTTTCTTT. Translation gives CASSLWGTLQGTEAFF.